The clone carrying this TCR beta chain is classed as large. The data derive from a study of neoadjuvant anti-PD-1 for oral cavity cancer. Here immunoSEQ multiplex PCR was the method, and the copy in TCRdb shows in-frame clones only, minus some. This table holds approximately 7,200 clones, under 55% found once. The V gene's germline CDR1 is SNHLY and CDR2 FYNNEI. The V end was cut by 6 bases, the J end by 1 base, with 15 bases between. CDR3 size: 15 residues. The gene calls are TRBV2 and TRBJ1-1; possible D gene TRBD1, 5 bases. The sequence was obtained from a person aged 35-79 years with oral cavity squamous cell carcinoma. This specimen consisted of tumor tissue, obtained before nivolumab (anti-PD-1) treatment. For the CDR3, the DNA is TGTGCCAGCAGGAGTTCCAGGGTGACGAACACTGAAGCTTTCTTT. This codes for CASRSSRVTNTEAFF.